This TCR beta chain was captured by sequencing in a study of cytomegalovirus exposure and HLA in healthy donors. Study-level information: Of the donors genotyped, about 390 in all, 65% to 90% fell in the Caucasian-associated ancestry cluster. Regarding the study as a whole: In all likelihood, a cluster of highly shared sequence variants was a sequencing artifact. TCR beta sequences reportedly predicted the HLA-A and HLA-B alleles of most subjects accurately. Some public TCRs appeared in many individuals, while most sequences were rare.

Germline CDR1 MDHEN, CDR2 SYDVKM. The CDR3 extends over 13 amino acids. Trimming took 3 bases from V and 4 from J, leaving 9 bases between them. 60 Vbeta and 13 Jbeta primers were used in PCR. Some clones are missing from TCRdb's copy, which holds only in-frame ones; the method was immunoSEQ multiplex PCR. This table has 150,000 or so clones, about 74% appearing once. In the case of this clone: What it binds is unknown.

The rearrangement links TRBV28 to TRBJ1-1; D ambiguous. This clonotype originated in a man between 18 and 29 years old in good health and CMV-seropositive. Input material: PBMCs. The CDR3 loop reads CASSFNFATEAFF. Written as DNA, the CDR3 is TGTGCCAGCAGTTTTAACTTCGCCACTGAAGCTTTCTTT.